This T cell receptor beta chain was sequenced in a study of shared T cell receptors in the human thymus. The germline V gene has CDR1 MNHEY and CDR2 SVGAGI. V lost 8 bases, J lost 7 bases, and 10 bases stayed unmatched. The CDR3 extends over 14 amino acids. This clone was observed a single time. Only in-frame clones appear in the TCRdb table, and some are missing; sequencing was by immunoSEQ multiplex PCR. The table shows some 760,000 clones, with approximately 85% occurring only once. These data are also associated with another study on human thymus T cells. That paper states: The related literature has documented a marked overlap of thymic repertoires among unrelated individuals.

The receptor comes from a girl in the first two years of life with a congenital heart defect. The V call is TRBV6-5, the J call TRBJ1-2; TRBD1 aligns across 10 bases. Material: thymocytes. CDR3: CASCAGQGTCGYTF. The CDR3 DNA follows: TGTGCCAGCTGCGCGGGACAGGGGACGTGTGGCTACACCTTC.